This T cell receptor (beta chain) stems from a study of identifying expanded T cells in peripheral blood. Assay: immunoSEQ multiplex PCR; the TCRdb copy retains only in-frame clones and omits some. The table has 55,000 to 80,000 clones, approximately 83% seen once. This CDR3 spans 15 amino acids. Trimming took 2 bases from V and 6 from J; bases not matched to a gene: 12. Germline values: CDR1 GTSNPN, CDR2 SVGIG (reference sequence). This TCR came from a person between 18 and 69 years old in good health. The gene calls are TRBV30 and TRBJ1-1; 7 nucleotides align to TRBD1. The source material was blood. The CDR3 region has the DNA TGTGCCTGGAGTAGGCGCAGGGGGGGCGACGCTGAAGCTTTCTTT. This translates into CAWSRRRGGDAEAFF.